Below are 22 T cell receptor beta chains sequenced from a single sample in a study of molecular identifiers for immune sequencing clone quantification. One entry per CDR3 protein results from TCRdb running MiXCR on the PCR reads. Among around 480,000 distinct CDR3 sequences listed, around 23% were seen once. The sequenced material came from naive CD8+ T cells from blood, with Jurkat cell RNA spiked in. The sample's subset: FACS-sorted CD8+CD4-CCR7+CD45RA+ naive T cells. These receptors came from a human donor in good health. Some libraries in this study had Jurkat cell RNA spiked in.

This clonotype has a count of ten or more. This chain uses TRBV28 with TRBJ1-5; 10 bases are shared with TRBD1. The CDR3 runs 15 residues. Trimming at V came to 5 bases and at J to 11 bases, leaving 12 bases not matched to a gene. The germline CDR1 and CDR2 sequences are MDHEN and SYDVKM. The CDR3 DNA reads TGTGCCAGCAGTCCCCGACAGGGGGCTACTTTGGCCCAGCATTTT. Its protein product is CASSPRQGATLAQHF.

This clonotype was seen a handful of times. The CDR3 nucleotides read TGTGCCTGGAGCCGGACAGCCATGAACACTGAAGCTTTCTTT. Protein product: CAWSRTAMNTEAFF. The chain uses TRBV30 and TRBJ1-1, with D tentatively TRBD1 (6 bases). Per germline, CDR1 GTSNPN and CDR2 SVGIG (reference sequence). Trimming left V 3 bases short and J 0 bases short, with 11 bases between. This CDR3 spans 14 amino acids.

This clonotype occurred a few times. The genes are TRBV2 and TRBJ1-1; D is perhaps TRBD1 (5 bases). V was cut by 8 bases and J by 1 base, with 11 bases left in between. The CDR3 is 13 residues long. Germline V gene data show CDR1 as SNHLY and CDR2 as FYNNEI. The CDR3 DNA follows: TGTGCCAGCCCGCCAAGGGGGAACACTGAAGCTTTCTTT. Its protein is CASPPRGNTEAFF. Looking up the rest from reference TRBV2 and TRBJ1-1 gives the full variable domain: EPEVTQTPSHQVTQMGQEVILRCVPISNHLYFYWYRQILGQKVEFLVSFYNNEISEKSEIFDDQFSVERPDGSNFTLKIRSTKLEDSAMYFCASPPRGNTEAFFGQGTRLTVV.

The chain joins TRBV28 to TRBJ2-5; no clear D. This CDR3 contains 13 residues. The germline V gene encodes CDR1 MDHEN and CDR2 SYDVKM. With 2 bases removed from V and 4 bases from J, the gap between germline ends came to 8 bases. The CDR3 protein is CASSLRHRETQYF. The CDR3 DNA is TGTGCCAGCAGTTTAAGGCACCGAGAGACCCAGTACTTC.

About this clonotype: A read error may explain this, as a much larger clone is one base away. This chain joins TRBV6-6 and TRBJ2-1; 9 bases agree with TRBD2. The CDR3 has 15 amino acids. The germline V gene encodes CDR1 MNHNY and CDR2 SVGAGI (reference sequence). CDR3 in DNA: TGTGCCAGCTCGCGGGAGGGCCTAGATTACAATGAGCAGCTCTTC. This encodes CASSREGLDYNEQLF.

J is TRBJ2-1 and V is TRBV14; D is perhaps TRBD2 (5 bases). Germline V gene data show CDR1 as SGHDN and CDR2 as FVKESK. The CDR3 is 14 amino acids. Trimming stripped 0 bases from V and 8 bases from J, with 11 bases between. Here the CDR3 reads CASSQELLAYEQFF. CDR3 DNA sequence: TGTGCCAGCAGCCAAGAGTTGCTAGCTTATGAGCAGTTCTTC.

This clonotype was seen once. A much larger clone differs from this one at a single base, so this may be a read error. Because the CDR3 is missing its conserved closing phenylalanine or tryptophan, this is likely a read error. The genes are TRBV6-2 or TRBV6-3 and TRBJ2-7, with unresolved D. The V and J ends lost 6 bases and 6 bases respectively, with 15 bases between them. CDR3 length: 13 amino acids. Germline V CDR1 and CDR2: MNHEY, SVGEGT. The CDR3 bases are TGTGCCAGCAGCGACGGTGGGGTCGCCGAGCAGTACCTC. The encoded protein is CASSDGGVAEQYL.

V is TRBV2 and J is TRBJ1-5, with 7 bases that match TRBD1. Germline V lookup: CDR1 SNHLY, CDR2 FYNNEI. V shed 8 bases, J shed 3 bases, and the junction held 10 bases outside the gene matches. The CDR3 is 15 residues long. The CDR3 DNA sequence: TGTGCCAGCTCCGGATGGACAGGTGACAATCAGCCCCAGCATTTT. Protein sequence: CASSGWTGDNQPQHF.

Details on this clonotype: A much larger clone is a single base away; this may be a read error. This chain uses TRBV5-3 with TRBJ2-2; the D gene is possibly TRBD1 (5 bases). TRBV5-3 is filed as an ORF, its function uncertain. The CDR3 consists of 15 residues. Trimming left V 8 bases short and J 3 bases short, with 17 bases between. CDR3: CASSANSRDTGELFF. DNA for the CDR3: TGTGCCAGCAGCGCTAACTCCAGGGACACCGGGGAGCTGTTTTTT.

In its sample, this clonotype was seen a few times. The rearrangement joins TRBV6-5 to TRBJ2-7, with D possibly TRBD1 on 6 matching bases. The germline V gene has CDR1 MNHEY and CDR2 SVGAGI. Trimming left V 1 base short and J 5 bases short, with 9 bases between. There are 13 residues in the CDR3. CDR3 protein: CASSYLGADEQYF. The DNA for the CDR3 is TGTGCCAGCAGTTACTTGGGGGCGGACGAGCAGTACTTC.

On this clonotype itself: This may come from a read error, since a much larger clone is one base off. The CDR3 here is CASSFIGETEAFF. CDR3 sequence (DNA): TGCGCCAGCAGCTTCATAGGTGAGACTGAAGCTTTCTTT. The chain recombines TRBV5-1 with TRBJ1-1; D ambiguous. The CDR3 contains 13 residues. Trimming pared 2 bases from V and 5 bases from J, leaving 10 bases between. In germline, CDR1 is SGHRS, CDR2 YFSETQ.

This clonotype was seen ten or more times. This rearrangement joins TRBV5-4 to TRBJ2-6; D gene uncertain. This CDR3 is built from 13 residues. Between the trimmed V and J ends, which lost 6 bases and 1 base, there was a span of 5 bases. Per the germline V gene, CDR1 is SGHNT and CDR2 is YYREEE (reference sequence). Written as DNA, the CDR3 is TGTGCCAGCACCTCGTCTGGGGCCAACGTCCTGACTTTC. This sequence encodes CASTSSGANVLTF.

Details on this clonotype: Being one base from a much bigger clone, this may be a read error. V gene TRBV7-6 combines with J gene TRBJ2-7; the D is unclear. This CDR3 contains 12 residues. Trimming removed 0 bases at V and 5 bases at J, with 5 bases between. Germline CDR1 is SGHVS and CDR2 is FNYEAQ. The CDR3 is CASSLAPHEQYF. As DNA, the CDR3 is TGTGCCAGCAGCTTAGCCCCCCACGAGCAGTACTTC.

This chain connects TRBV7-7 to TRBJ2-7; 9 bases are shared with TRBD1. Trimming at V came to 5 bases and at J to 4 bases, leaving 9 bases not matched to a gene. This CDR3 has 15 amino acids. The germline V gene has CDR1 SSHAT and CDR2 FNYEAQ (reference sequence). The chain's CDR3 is CASSPGTGRRYEQYF. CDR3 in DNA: TGTGCCAGCAGCCCTGGGACAGGGAGAAGGTACGAGCAGTACTTC.

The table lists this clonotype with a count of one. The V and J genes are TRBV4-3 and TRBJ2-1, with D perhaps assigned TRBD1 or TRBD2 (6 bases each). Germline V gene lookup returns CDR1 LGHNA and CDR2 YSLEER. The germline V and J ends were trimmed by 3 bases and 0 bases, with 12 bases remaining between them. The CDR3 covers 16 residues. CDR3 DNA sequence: TGCGCCAGCAGCCAGACCACGGGGGCCTCCTACAATGAGCAGTTCTTC. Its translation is CASSQTTGASYNEQFF.

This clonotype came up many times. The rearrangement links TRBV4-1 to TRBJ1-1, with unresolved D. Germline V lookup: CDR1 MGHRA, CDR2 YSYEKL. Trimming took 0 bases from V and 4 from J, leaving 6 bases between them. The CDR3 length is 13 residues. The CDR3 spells CASSQDGVTEAFF. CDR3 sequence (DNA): TGCGCCAGCAGCCAAGATGGTGTCACTGAAGCTTTCTTT.

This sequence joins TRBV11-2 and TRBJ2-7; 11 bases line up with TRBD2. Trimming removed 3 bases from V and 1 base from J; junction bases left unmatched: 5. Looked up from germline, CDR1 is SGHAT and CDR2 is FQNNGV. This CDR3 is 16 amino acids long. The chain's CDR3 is CASSFGGTSGSYEQYF. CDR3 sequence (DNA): TGTGCCAGCAGCTTCGGGGGGACTAGCGGTTCCTACGAGCAGTACTTC.

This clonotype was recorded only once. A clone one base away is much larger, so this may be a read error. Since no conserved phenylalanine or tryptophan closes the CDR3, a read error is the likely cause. The CDR3 DNA reads TGTGCCAGCGCGACAGGGGCCTACGAGCAGTACTCC. Translation: CASATGAYEQYS. The gene calls are TRBV27 and TRBJ2-7, with TRBD1 matching 8 bases. This CDR3 is 12 amino acids long. The ends lost 8 bases at V and 2 bases at J; junction bases unmatched: 2. The germline V gene has CDR1 MNHEY and CDR2 SMNVEV (reference sequence).

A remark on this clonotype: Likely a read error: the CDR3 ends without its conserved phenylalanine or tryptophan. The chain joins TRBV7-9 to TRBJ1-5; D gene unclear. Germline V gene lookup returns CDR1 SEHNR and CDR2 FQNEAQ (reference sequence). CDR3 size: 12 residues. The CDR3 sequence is CPSSFTGQPQHS. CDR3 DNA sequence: TGTCCCAGCAGCTTTACTGGTCAGCCCCAGCATTCT.

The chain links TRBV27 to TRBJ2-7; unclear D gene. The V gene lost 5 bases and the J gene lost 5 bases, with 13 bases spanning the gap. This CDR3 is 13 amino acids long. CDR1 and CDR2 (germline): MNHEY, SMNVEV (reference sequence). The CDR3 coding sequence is TGTGCCAGCAGTCCGGGCCCCGCCCACGAGCAGTACTTC. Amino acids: CASSPGPAHEQYF.

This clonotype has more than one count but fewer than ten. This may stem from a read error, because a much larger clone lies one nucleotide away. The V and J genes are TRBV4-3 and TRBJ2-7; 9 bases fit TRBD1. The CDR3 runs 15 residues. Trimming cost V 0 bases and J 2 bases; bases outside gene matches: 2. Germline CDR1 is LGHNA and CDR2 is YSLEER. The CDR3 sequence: CASSQEQGAAYEQYF. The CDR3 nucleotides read TGCGCCAGCAGCCAAGAACAGGGGGCGGCCTACGAGCAGTACTTC.

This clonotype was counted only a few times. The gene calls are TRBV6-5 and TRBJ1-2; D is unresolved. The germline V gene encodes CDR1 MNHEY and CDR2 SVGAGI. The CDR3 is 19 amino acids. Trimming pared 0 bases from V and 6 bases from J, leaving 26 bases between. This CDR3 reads CASSYSIEVPSPLFNGYTF. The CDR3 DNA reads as TGTGCCAGCAGTTACTCGATAGAGGTCCCATCCCCCCTATTCAATGGCTACACCTTC.